Sequencing of this T cell receptor (beta chain) was carried out in a study of shared clonotypes between healthy human individuals. In this sample, this clone turned up once. Its target is not known. The data were produced by immunoSEQ multiplex PCR, yet TCRdb's version contains in-frame clones alone and is incomplete. The sample includes a few million clones, 85% to 95% seen only once; the top ten take approximately 0.4%. The CDR3 is 14 amino acids. Germline V gene data show CDR1 as SGHTA and CDR2 as FQGNSA. Trimming removed 0 bases from V and 5 bases from J; junction bases left unmatched: 2. Findings of the study overall: Rarefaction showed sorted-subset sequencing was incomplete despite large depth.

Investigators divided CD4+ cells into CD45RA+ naive and CD45RA-negative memory subsets. The chain recombines TRBV7-2 with TRBJ2-3; 7 bases agree with TRBD2. This TCR was sampled from a man between 18 and 35 years old in good health. Some clones in this sample may be carry-over from other donors' samples. Sequenced: naive CD4+ T cells from PBMCs. Subset given: CD45RA+ positively selected. Here the CDR3 reads CASSLAGRGDTQYF. The DNA for the CDR3 is TGTGCCAGCAGCTTAGCGGGGAGGGGAGATACGCAGTATTTT.